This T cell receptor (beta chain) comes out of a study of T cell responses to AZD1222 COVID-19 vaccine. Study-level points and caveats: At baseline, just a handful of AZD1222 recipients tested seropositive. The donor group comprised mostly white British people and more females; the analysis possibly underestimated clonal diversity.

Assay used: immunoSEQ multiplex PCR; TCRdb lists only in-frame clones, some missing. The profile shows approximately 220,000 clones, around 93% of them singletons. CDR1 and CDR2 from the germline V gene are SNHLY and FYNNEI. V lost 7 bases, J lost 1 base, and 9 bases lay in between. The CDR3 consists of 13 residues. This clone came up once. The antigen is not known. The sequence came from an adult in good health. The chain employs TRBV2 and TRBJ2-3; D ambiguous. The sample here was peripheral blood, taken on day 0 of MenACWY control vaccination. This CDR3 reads CASIPGRTDTQYF. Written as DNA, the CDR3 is TGTGCCAGCATACCGGGTCGCACAGATACGCAGTATTTT.